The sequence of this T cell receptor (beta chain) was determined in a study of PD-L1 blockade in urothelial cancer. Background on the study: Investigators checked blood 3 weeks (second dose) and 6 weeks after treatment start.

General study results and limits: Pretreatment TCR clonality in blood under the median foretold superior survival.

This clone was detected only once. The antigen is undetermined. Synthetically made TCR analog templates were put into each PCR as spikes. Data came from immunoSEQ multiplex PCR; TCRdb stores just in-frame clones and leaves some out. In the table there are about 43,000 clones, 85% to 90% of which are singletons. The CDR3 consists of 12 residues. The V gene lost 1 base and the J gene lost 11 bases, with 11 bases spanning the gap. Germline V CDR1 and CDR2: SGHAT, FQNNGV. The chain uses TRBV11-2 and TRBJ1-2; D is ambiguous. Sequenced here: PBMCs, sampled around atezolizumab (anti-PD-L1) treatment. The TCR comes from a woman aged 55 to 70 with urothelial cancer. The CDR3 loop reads CASSLGDSGYTF. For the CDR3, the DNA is TGTGCCAGCAGCTTAGGGGATAGCGGGTACACCTTC.